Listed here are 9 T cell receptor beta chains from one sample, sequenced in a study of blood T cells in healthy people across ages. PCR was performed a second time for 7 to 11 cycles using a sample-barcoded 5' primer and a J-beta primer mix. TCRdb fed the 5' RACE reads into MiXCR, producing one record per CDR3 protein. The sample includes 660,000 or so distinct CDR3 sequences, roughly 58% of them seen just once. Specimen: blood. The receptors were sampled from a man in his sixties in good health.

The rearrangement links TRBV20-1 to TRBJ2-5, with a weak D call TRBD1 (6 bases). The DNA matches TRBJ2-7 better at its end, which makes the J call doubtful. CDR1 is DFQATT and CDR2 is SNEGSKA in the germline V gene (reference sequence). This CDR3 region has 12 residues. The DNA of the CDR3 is TGCAGTGCTTCCCCCAGGGGTTACGAGCAGTACTTC. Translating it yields CSASPRGYEQYF.

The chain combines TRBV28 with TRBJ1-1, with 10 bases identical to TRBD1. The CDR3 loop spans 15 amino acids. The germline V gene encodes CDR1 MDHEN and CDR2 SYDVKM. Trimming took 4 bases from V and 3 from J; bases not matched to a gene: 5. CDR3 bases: TGTGCCAGCAGTTCGGGACAGGGGTCGCACACTGAAGCTTTCTTT. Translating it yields CASSSGQGSHTEAFF.

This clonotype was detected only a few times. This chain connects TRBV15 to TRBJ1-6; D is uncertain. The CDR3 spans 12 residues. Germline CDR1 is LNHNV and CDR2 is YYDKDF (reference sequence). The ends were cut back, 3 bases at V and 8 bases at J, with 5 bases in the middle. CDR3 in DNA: TGTGCCACCAGCAGGGCTCATTCACCCCTCCACTTT. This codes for CATSRAHSPLHF.

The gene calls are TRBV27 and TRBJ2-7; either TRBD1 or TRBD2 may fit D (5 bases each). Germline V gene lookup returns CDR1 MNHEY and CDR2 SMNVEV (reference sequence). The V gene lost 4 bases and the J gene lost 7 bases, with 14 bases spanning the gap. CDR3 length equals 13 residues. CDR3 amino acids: CASSWNDGTEQYF. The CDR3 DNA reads TGTGCCAGCAGTTGGAACGACGGGACGGAGCAGTACTTC.

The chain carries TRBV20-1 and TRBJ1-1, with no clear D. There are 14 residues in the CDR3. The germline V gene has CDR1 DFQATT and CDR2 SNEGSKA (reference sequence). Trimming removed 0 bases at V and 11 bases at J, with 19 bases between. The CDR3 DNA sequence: TGCAGTGCTAGAGATATGGGTCTGCCCCTGTCGGCTTTCTTT. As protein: CSARDMGLPLSAFF.

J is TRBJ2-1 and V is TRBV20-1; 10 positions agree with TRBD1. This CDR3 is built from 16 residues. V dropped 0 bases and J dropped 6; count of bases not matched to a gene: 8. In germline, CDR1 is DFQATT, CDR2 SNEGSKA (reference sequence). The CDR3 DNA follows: TGCAGTGCTAGAGATCGGGGGACAGGGGAGGGCAATGAGCAGTTCTTC. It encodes CSARDRGTGEGNEQFF.

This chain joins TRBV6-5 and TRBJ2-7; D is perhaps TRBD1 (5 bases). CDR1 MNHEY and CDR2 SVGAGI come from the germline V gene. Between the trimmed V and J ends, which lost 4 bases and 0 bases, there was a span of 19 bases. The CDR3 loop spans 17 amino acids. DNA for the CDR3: TGTGCCAGCAGTTCCACCTTTTCAGGGCCCCTCTCCTACGAGCAGTACTTC. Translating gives CASSSTFSGPLSYEQYF.

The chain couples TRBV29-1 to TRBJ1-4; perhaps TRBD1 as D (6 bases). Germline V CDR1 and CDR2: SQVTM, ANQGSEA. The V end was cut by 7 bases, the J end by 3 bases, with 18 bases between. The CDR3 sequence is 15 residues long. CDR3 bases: TGCAGCGCGGCCACGGGGGGCGCAGCTAATGAAAAACTGTTTTTT. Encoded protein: CSAATGGAANEKLFF.

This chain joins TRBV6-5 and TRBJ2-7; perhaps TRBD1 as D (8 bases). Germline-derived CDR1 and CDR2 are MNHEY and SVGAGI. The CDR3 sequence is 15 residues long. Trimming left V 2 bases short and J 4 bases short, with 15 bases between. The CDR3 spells CASSYAAGQAYEQYF. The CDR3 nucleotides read TGTGCCAGCAGTTACGCAGCGGGACAGGCGTACGAGCAGTACTTC.